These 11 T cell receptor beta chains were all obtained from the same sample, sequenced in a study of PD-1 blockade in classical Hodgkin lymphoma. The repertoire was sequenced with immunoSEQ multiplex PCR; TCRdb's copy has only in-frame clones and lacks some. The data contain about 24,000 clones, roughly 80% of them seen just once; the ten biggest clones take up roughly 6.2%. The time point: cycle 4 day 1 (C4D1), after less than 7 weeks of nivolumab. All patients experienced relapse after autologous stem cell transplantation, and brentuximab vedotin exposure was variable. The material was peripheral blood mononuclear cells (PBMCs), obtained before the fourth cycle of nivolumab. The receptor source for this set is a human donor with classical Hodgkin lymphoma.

The CDR3 protein is CASSLLGTVYEQYF. CDR3 coding DNA: TGTGCCAGCAGTTTATTAGGGACAGTCTACGAGCAGTACTTC. The chain joins TRBV28 to TRBJ2-7; the match to TRBD1 covers 7 bases. This CDR3 is 14 amino acids long. Germline loops: CDR1 MDHEN, CDR2 SYDVKM. Losses at the gene ends were 1 base for V and 3 bases for J; bases not matched to a gene: 3. Using reference TRBV28 and TRBJ2-7 for the parts outside the CDR3, the full variable domain is DVKVTQSSRYLVKRTGEKVFLECVQDMDHENMFWYRQDPGLGLRLIYFSYDVKMKEKGDIPEGYSVSREKKERFSLILESASTNQTSMYLCASSLLGTVYEQYFGPGTRLTVT.

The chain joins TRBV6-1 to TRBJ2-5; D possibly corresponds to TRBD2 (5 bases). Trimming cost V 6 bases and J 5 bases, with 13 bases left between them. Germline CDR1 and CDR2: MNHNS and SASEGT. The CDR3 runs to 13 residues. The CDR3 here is CASSDRERETQYF. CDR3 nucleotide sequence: TGTGCCAGCAGCGACCGGGAACGGGAGACCCAGTACTTC.

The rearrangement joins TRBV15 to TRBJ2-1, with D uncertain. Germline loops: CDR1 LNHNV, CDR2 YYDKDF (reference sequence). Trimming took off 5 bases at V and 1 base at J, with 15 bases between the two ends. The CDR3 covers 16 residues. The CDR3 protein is CATSLSGKGSYNEQFF. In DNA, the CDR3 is TGTGCCACCAGCCTTAGTGGGAAGGGATCCTACAATGAGCAGTTCTTC.

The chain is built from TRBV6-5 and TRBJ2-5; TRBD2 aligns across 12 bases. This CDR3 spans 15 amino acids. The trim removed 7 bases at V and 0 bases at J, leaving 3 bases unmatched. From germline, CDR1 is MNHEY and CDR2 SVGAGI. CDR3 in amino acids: CASKLAGGYQETQYF. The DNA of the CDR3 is TGTGCCAGCAAGCTAGCGGGGGGGTACCAAGAGACCCAGTACTTC.

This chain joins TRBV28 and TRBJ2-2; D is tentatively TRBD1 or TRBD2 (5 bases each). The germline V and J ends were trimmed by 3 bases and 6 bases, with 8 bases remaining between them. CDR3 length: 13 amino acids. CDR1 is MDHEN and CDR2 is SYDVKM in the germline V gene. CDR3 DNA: TGTGCCAGCAGTTTGAGGGGTGCCGGGGAGCTGTTTTTT. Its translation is CASSLRGAGELFF.

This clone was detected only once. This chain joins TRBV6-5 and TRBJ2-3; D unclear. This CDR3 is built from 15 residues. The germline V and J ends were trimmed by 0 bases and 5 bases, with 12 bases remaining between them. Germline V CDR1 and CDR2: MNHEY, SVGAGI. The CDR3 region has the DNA TGTGCCAGCAGTTACTCCAGGCCCCCAGAAGATACGCAGTATTTT. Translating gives CASSYSRPPEDTQYF.

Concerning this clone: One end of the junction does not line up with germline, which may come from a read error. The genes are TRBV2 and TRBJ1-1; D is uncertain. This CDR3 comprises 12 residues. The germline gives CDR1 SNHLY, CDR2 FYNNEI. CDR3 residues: CASSESGVLPPF. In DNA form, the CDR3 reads TGTGCCAGCAGTGAATCTGGGGTTCTGCCGCCCTTT.

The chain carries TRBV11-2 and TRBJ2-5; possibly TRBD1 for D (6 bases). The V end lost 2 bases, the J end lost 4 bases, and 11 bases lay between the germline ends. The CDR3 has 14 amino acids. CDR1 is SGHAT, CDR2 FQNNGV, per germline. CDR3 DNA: TGTGCCAGCAGCTTAATCGGACAGCGAGAGACCCAGTACTTC. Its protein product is CASSLIGQRETQYF.

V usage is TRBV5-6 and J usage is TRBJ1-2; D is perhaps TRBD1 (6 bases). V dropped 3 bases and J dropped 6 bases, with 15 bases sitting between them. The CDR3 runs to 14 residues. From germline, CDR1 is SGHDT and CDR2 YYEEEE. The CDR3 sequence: CASSYYREWNGYTF. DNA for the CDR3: TGTGCCAGCAGCTATTACAGGGAATGGAATGGCTACACCTTC.

As DNA, the CDR3 is TGTGCCAGCAGTCGCAGCGGGAGTTACAATGAGCAGTTCTTC. Translated, it gives CASSRSGSYNEQFF. The J gene is TRBJ2-1, the V gene TRBV27; 8 bases agree with TRBD2. CDR3 length: 14 amino acids. The J segment lost 4 bases and the V segment lost 5 bases, leaving 4 bases of the junction unmatched. CDR1 MNHEY and CDR2 SMNVEV come from the germline V gene (reference sequence).

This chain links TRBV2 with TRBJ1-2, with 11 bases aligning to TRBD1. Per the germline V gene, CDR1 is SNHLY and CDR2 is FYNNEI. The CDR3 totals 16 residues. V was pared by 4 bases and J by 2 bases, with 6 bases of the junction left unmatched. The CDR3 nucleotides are TGTGCCAGCAGTGGGCCAGGGACAGGGGGAAACTATGGCTACACCTTC. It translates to CASSGPGTGGNYGYTF.